The 11 T cell receptor beta chains below were found in one sample sequenced in a study of blood T cell repertoires in COVID-19. This table comes from immunoSEQ multiplex PCR, and its TCRdb copy is limited to in-frame clones, with some not included. Counted here are fewer than 250,000 clones, 88% occurring once; the ten biggest clones make up 2.7%. Sequenced: peripheral blood. Every receptor here comes from an older woman with acute or convalescent COVID-19.

The chain has TRBV6-6 and TRBJ1-2; TRBD1 aligns across 9 bases. In germline, CDR1 is MNHNY, CDR2 SVGAGI (reference sequence). V was clipped by 5 bases and J by 6 bases; unmatched bases: 7. The CDR3 runs 14 residues. CDR3 region: CASSGTGGRDGYTF. The CDR3 DNA sequence: TGTGCCAGCAGTGGCACAGGGGGCCGTGATGGCTACACCTTC.

In DNA, the CDR3 is TGTGCCTGGAGTCCCACTAGCGGGGGGGCATCCTACTACAATGAGCAGTTCTTC. It is translated as CAWSPTSGGASYYNEQFF. The chain uses TRBV30 and TRBJ2-1, with 13 bases aligning to TRBD2. V was clipped by 2 bases and J by 3 bases; unmatched bases: 10. There are 18 residues in the CDR3. CDR1 GTSNPN and CDR2 SVGIG come from the germline V gene (reference sequence).

The chain joins TRBV11-3 to TRBJ2-3; perhaps TRBD2 as D (5 bases). CDR3 length: 14 amino acids. Per germline, CDR1 SGHNT and CDR2 YENEEA. Trimming cost V 7 bases and J 0 bases, with 11 bases left between them. CDR3: CASTRDSSTDTQYF. The CDR3 nucleotides are TGTGCCAGCACTCGGGATTCTAGCACAGATACGCAGTATTTT.

The gene calls are TRBV28 and TRBJ1-4; tentative D call: TRBD1 (6 bases). V gave up 6 bases and J gave up 9 bases, with 20 bases separating them. Germline CDR1 is MDHEN and CDR2 is SYDVKM. The CDR3 extends over 15 amino acids. The DNA of the CDR3 is TGTGCCAGCAGCCCACAGGGTAACAGTTTCAAAAAACTGTTTTTT. Translation gives CASSPQGNSFKKLFF.

This clone has just one count. This rearrangement joins TRBV9 to TRBJ1-2; perhaps TRBD1 as D (5 bases). The CDR3 is made up of 17 amino acids. CDR1 and CDR2 (germline): SGDLS, YYNGEE. V lost 0 bases, J lost 1 base, and 16 bases lay in between. The CDR3 nucleotides are TGTGCCAGCAGCGTAGGGGGCTGGGGCGACTTTAACTATGGCTACACCTTC. Protein: CASSVGGWGDFNYGYTF.

V gene TRBV30 combines with J gene TRBJ2-3; TRBD2 agrees at 9 bases. CDR1 is GTSNPN, CDR2 SVGIG, per germline (reference sequence). The V segment lost 7 bases and the J segment 0 bases; nucleotides outside the gene matches: 8. The CDR3 extends over 15 amino acids. CDR3 amino acids: CAFRRGGPSTDTQYF. DNA for the CDR3: TGTGCCTTCCGGCGGGGGGGCCCCAGCACAGATACGCAGTATTTT. Full variable domain (missing parts from reference TRBV30 and TRBJ2-3): SQTIHQWPATLVQPVGSPLSLECTVEGTSNPNLYWYRQAAGRGLQLLFYSVGIGQISSEVPQNLSASRPQDRQFILSSKKLLLSDSGFYLCAFRRGGPSTDTQYFGPGTRLTVL.

This chain links TRBV7-9 with TRBJ1-3; no definite D call. Trimming removed 4 bases at V and 1 base at J, with 8 bases between. Germline V gene lookup returns CDR1 SEHNR and CDR2 FQNEAQ (reference sequence). The CDR3 has 14 residues. As DNA, the CDR3 is TGTGCCAGCAGCTCCCGGGGATCTGGAAACACCATATATTTT. Its translation: CASSSRGSGNTIYF.

The chain combines TRBV7-8 with TRBJ2-1, with a possible D match to TRBD2 (5 bases). V was clipped by 5 bases and J by 4 bases, with 18 bases between them. CDR1 is SGHVS and CDR2 is FQNEAQ in the germline V gene. This CDR3 has 16 amino acids. The CDR3 protein is CASSPRESSTYNEQFF. The CDR3 DNA follows: TGTGCCAGCAGCCCCCGAGAGTCTAGCACTTACAATGAGCAGTTCTTC.

This clone was seen once. This chain uses TRBV19 with TRBJ1-4, with D maybe TRBD1 (5 bases). CDR1 and CDR2 from the germline V gene are LNHDA and SQIVND (reference sequence). V was cut by 3 bases and J by 8 bases, with 10 bases left in between. CDR3 length: 13 amino acids. CDR3 sequence: CASSIQGLEKLFF. Written as DNA, the CDR3 is TGTGCCAGTAGTATCCAGGGCTTGGAAAAACTGTTTTTT. Full variable domain (outside the CDR3, taken from reference TRBV19 and TRBJ1-4): DGGITQSPKYLFRKEGQNVTLSCEQNLNHDAMYWYRQDPGQGLRLIYYSQIVNDFQKGDIAEGYSVSREKKESFPLTVTSAQKNPTAFYLCASSIQGLEKLFFGSGTQLSVL.

The chain joins TRBV11-2 to TRBJ1-2; D is undetermined. This CDR3 has 14 amino acids. Trimming removed 0 bases from V and 0 bases from J, with 5 bases in between. CDR1 and CDR2 from the germline V gene are SGHAT and FQNNGV. In nucleotides, the CDR3 is TGTGCCAGCAGCTTAGATGGCACTAACTATGGCTACACCTTC. It encodes CASSLDGTNYGYTF.

This clone came up once. The rearrangement joins TRBV5-4 to TRBJ2-3; D might be TRBD2 (5 bases). This CDR3 has 17 residues. The germline V gene encodes CDR1 SGHNT and CDR2 YYREEE (reference sequence). Trimming cost V 4 bases and J 3 bases, with 21 bases left between them. This CDR3 is CASSKGSTAAGTDTQYF. CDR3 DNA sequence: TGTGCCAGCAGCAAGGGTTCCACAGCGGCTGGTACAGATACGCAGTATTTT.